A selection of T cell receptor beta chains follows, all from one sample in a study of T cells after somatic rescue of genetic block. Using immunoSEQ multiplex PCR, the repertoire was profiled, and TCRdb retains in-frame clones only, with some absent. The sample records some 67,000 clones, around 92% being singletons. The sample was peripheral blood mononuclear cells (PBMCs). The receptors originated from a man aged 35-49 years. The CDR3 runs from the conserved cysteine through the conserved F or W. Each record gives: J gene, clone size, V gene, D gene, CDR3 DNA, CDR3 protein. A D gene is named only where the DNA matches it firmly. Clone size is not always given. Where it is, it says once, few, many or a class for expanded clones.

j_call: TRBJ2-1
clone_size: .
v_call: TRBV14
d_call: TRBD2
cdr3_nt: TGTGCCAGCAGGGGACTAGCGGGATCCAATGAGCAGTTCTTC
cdr3_aa: CASRGLAGSNEQFF

j_call: TRBJ2-1
clone_size: .
v_call: TRBV7-9
d_call: TRBD2
cdr3_nt: TGTGCCAGCAGCCCGGCGGTACTAGCGGGAGTACGGGAGGATGAGCAGTTCTTC
cdr3_aa: CASSPAVLAGVREDEQFF

j_call: TRBJ1-1
clone_size: .
v_call: TRBV25-1
d_call: .
cdr3_nt: TGTGCCAGCAGTGATGGGGGAAGGGCTTTCTTT
cdr3_aa: CASSDGGRAFF

j_call: TRBJ2-3
clone_size: .
v_call: TRBV4-2
d_call: .
cdr3_nt: TGTGCCAGCAGCCGACGAGGAGCTAGCGGCACAGATACGCAGTATTTT
cdr3_aa: CASSRRGASGTDTQYF

j_call: TRBJ2-3
clone_size: .
v_call: TRBV19
d_call: TRBD2
cdr3_nt: TGTGCCAGTAGCGGGACTAGCGGACGCACAGATACGCAGTATTTT
cdr3_aa: CASSGTSGRTDTQYF

j_call: TRBJ2-1
clone_size: once
v_call: TRBV9
d_call: TRBD2
cdr3_nt: TGTGCCAGCAGCGGTAGTAGCGGGAGGGGATACTACAATGAGCAGTTCTTC
cdr3_aa: CASSGSSGRGYYNEQFF

j_call: TRBJ2-1
clone_size: .
v_call: TRBV5-1
d_call: TRBD1
cdr3_nt: TGCGCCAGTGGGGACAGGGGAGGGGATGAGCAGTTCTTC
cdr3_aa: CASGDRGGDEQFF

j_call: TRBJ2-2
clone_size: .
v_call: TRBV30
d_call: TRBD1
cdr3_nt: TGTGCCTGGATCTGGCAGGGGGCCACCGGGGAGCTGTTTTTT
cdr3_aa: CAWIWQGATGELFF

j_call: TRBJ1-5
clone_size: .
v_call: TRBV7-8
d_call: .
cdr3_nt: TGTGCCAGCAAGGGGGGTAGCAATCAGCCCCAGCATTTT
cdr3_aa: CASKGGSNQPQHF

j_call: TRBJ2-2
clone_size: .
v_call: TRBV7-2
d_call: .
cdr3_nt: TGTGCCAGCAGCCCTTCTCCCGGGGAGCTGTTTTTT
cdr3_aa: CASSPSPGELFF

j_call: TRBJ1-5
clone_size: .
v_call: TRBV29-1
d_call: TRBD1
cdr3_nt: TGCAGCGCCACCGGGACAGACGATCAGCCCCAGCATTTT
cdr3_aa: CSATGTDDQPQHF

j_call: TRBJ1-6
clone_size: .
v_call: TRBV6-1
d_call: .
cdr3_nt: TGTGCCAGCAGTGAACTTGTACAGGGTAGGAATTCACCCCTCCACTTT
cdr3_aa: CASSELVQGRNSPLHF

j_call: TRBJ2-1
clone_size: .
v_call: TRBV11-2
d_call: .
cdr3_nt: TGTGCCAGCAGCTTGCTGACCAGCTCCTACAATGAGCAGTTCTTC
cdr3_aa: CASSLLTSSYNEQFF

j_call: TRBJ2-2
clone_size: .
v_call: TRBV7-2
d_call: TRBD1
cdr3_nt: TGTGCCAGCAGCTTTCGACAGGGGCCGGCATATGGGGAGCTGTTTTTT
cdr3_aa: CASSFRQGPAYGELFF

j_call: TRBJ2-1
clone_size: .
v_call: TRBV6-5
d_call: .
cdr3_nt: TGTGCCAGCAGTTACTCCACGGGCCCCTCCTACAATGAGCAGTTCTTC
cdr3_aa: CASSYSTGPSYNEQFF

j_call: TRBJ1-1
clone_size: .
v_call: TRBV27
d_call: .
cdr3_nt: TGTGCCAGCAGTTCCCGGACACTGAACACTGAAGCTTTCTTT
cdr3_aa: CASSSRTLNTEAFF

j_call: TRBJ2-5
clone_size: .
v_call: TRBV7-9
d_call: TRBD1
cdr3_nt: TGTGCCAGCAGCTTAGTGGGCAGGGGGTTCGAGACCCAGTACTTC
cdr3_aa: CASSLVGRGFETQYF

j_call: TRBJ1-5
clone_size: .
v_call: TRBV27
d_call: .
cdr3_nt: TGTGCCAGCAGTTTCGGGGGGGACAATCAGCCCCAGCATTTT
cdr3_aa: CASSFGGDNQPQHF

j_call: TRBJ2-3
clone_size: once
v_call: TRBV2
d_call: .
cdr3_nt: TGTGCCAGCATCAGTGGGGCAGATACGCAGTATTTT
cdr3_aa: CASISGADTQYF

j_call: TRBJ1-6
clone_size: .
v_call: TRBV11-2
d_call: .
cdr3_nt: TGTGCCAGCAGCTTAATTGAACGGGCCCCGGGATCACCCCTCCACTTT
cdr3_aa: CASSLIERAPGSPLHF

j_call: TRBJ2-1
clone_size: .
v_call: TRBV19
d_call: TRBD2
cdr3_nt: TGTGCCAGTACCCGAGCGGGACCCTACAATGAGCAGTTCTTC
cdr3_aa: CASTRAGPYNEQFF

j_call: TRBJ2-2
clone_size: .
v_call: TRBV19
d_call: .
cdr3_nt: TGTGCCAGTAGACCGACAGGTCGGATAGGGACCGGGGAGCTGTTTTTT
cdr3_aa: CASRPTGRIGTGELFF

j_call: TRBJ2-1
clone_size: few
v_call: TRBV11-2
d_call: .
cdr3_nt: TGTGCCAGCAGCTTAGATGGGACCGTCCGTTACAATGAGCAGTTCTTC
cdr3_aa: CASSLDGTVRYNEQFF

j_call: TRBJ2-5
clone_size: once
v_call: TRBV7-2
d_call: .
cdr3_nt: TGTGCCAGCAGCCCACAGGGTAAAGAGACCCAGTACTTC
cdr3_aa: CASSPQGKETQYF

j_call: TRBJ2-2
clone_size: .
v_call: TRBV2
d_call: .
cdr3_nt: TGTGCCAGCACTACCCGTCGGGGGGCCACCGGGGAGCTGTTTTTT
cdr3_aa: CASTTRRGATGELFF

j_call: TRBJ2-2
clone_size: .
v_call: TRBV10-1
d_call: .
cdr3_nt: TGCGCCAGCAGCCCGAACACCGGGGAGCTGTTTTTT
cdr3_aa: CASSPNTGELFF

j_call: TRBJ1-4
clone_size: .
v_call: TRBV4-1
d_call: .
cdr3_nt: TGCGCCAGCAGCCAAGTTTGGACAGCTAATGAAAAACTGTTTTTT
cdr3_aa: CASSQVWTANEKLFF

j_call: TRBJ2-7
clone_size: .
v_call: TRBV27
d_call: TRBD2
cdr3_nt: TGTGCCAGCAGTTTCCTCGTAGCGGGAGGGCCTAACGAGCAGTACTTC
cdr3_aa: CASSFLVAGGPNEQYF

j_call: TRBJ2-2
clone_size: .
v_call: TRBV5-5
d_call: .
cdr3_nt: TGTGCCAGCAGCTTTTGGACGGACGGGGAGCTGTTTTTT
cdr3_aa: CASSFWTDGELFF

j_call: TRBJ2-5
clone_size: .
v_call: TRBV18
d_call: .
cdr3_nt: TGTGCCAGCTCACCACAGGAAGTAGAGACCCAGTACTTC
cdr3_aa: CASSPQEVETQYF

j_call: TRBJ1-5
clone_size: .
v_call: TRBV6-1
d_call: TRBD1
cdr3_nt: TGTGCCAGCAGTGAAGAGGGACAGGGGAGCAATCAGCCCCAGCATTTT
cdr3_aa: CASSEEGQGSNQPQHF

j_call: TRBJ2-2
clone_size: .
v_call: TRBV7-2
d_call: TRBD2
cdr3_nt: TGTGCCAGCAGCTCAAGGACTAGCGGGAACACCGGGGAGCTGTTTTTT
cdr3_aa: CASSSRTSGNTGELFF

j_call: TRBJ1-6
clone_size: .
v_call: TRBV13
d_call: .
cdr3_nt: TGTGCCAGCACCACCAGACGGACGACCTCCTCACCCCTCCACTTT
cdr3_aa: CASTTRRTTSSPLHF

j_call: TRBJ2-1
clone_size: .
v_call: TRBV19
d_call: TRBD2
cdr3_nt: TGTGCCAGTAGGCCCGGGACTAGCGGTTATAATGAGCAGTTCTTC
cdr3_aa: CASRPGTSGYNEQFF

j_call: TRBJ2-7
clone_size: .
v_call: TRBV7-9
d_call: TRBD2
cdr3_nt: TGTGCCAGCAGCCCGGGAGGTAGGGGTACCTACGAGCAGTACTTC
cdr3_aa: CASSPGGRGTYEQYF

j_call: TRBJ2-7
clone_size: .
v_call: TRBV18
d_call: .
cdr3_nt: TGTGCCAGCTCAGACCTGGGCAGGGCACAAGGCGAGCAGTACTTC
cdr3_aa: CASSDLGRAQGEQYF

j_call: TRBJ1-2
clone_size: .
v_call: TRBV27
d_call: .
cdr3_nt: TGTGCCAGCAGTCCTAACGAAGCCTATGGCTACACCTTC
cdr3_aa: CASSPNEAYGYTF